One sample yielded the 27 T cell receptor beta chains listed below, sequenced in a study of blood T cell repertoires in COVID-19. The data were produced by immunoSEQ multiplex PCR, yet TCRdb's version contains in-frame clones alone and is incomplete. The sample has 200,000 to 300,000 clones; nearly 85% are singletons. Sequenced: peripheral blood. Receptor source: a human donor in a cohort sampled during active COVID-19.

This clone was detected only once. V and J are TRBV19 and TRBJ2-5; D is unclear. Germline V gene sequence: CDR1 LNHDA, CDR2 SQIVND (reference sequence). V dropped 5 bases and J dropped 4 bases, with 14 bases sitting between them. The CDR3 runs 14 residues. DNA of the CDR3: TGTGCCAGTAGTTCCAGGAAAACTTCAGAGACCCAGTACTTC. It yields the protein CASSSRKTSETQYF.

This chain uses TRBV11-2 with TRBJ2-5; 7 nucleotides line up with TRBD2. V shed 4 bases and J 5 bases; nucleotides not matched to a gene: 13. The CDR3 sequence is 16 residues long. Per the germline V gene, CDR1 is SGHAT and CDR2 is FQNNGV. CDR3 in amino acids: CASSYIPWSGVETQYF. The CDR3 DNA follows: TGTGCCAGCAGCTACATCCCTTGGAGCGGGGTGGAGACCCAGTACTTC.

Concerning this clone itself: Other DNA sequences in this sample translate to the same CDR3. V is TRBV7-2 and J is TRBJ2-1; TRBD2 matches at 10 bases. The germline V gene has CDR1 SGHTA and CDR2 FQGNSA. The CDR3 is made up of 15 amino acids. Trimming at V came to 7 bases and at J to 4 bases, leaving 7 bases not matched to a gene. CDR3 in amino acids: CASIQRGGRYNEQFF. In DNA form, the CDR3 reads TGTGCCAGCATCCAGCGGGGGGGCCGGTACAATGAGCAGTTCTTC. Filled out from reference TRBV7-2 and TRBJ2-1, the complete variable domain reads GAGVSQSPSNKVTEKGKDVELRCDPISGHTALYWYRQSLGQGLEFLIYFQGNSAPDKSGLPSDRFSAERTGGSVSTLTIQRTQQEDSAVYLCASIQRGGRYNEQFFGPGTRLTVL.

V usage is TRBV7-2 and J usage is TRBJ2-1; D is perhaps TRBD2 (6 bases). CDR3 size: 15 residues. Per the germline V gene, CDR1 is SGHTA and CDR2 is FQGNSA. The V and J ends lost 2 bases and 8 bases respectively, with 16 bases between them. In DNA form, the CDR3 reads TGTGCCAGCAGCTTAACCGGGACTCCTTTCCATGAGCAGTTCTTC. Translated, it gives CASSLTGTPFHEQFF.

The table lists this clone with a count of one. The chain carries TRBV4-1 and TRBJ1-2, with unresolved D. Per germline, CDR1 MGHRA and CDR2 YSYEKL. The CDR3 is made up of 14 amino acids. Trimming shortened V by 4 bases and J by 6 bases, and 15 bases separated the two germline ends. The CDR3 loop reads CASSRSSRQDGYTF. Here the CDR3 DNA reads TGCGCCAGCAGCCGCTCCTCAAGGCAGGATGGCTACACCTTC.

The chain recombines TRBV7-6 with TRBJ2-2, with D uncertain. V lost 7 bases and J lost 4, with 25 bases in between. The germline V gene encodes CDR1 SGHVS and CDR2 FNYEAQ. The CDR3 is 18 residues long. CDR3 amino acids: CASTPYLAAVGSTGELFF. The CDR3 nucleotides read TGTGCCAGCACCCCATACCTTGCGGCAGTCGGTTCCACCGGGGAGCTGTTTTTT.

The DNA for the CDR3 is TGTGCCATCAGTGACGGGAGAACAGATACGCAGTATTTT. Translation: CAISDGRTDTQYF. The genes are TRBV10-3 and TRBJ2-3, with D maybe TRBD2 (6 bases). V lost 3 bases and J 3 bases, leaving 7 bases between the germline ends. Looked up from germline, CDR1 is ENHRY and CDR2 is SYGVKD. This CDR3 has 13 residues.

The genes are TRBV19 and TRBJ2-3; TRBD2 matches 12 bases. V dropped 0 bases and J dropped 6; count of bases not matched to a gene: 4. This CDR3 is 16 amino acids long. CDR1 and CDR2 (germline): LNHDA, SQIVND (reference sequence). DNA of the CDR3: TGTGCCAGTAGTATAGACGCGGGACTAGCGGGCGATACGCAGTATTTT. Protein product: CASSIDAGLAGDTQYF. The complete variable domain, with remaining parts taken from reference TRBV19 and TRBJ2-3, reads DGGITQSPKYLFRKEGQNVTLSCEQNLNHDAMYWYRQDPGQGLRLIYYSQIVNDFQKGDIAEGYSVSREKKESFPLTVTSAQKNPTAFYLCASSIDAGLAGDTQYFGPGTRLTVL.

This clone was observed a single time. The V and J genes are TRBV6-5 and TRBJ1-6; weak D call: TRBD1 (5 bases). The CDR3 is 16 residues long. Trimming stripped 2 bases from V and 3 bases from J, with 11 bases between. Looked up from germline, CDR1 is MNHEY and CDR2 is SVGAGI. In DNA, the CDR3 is TGTGCCAGCAGTTACGAGGGGAGGAACTATAATTCACCCCTCCACTTT. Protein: CASSYEGRNYNSPLHF.

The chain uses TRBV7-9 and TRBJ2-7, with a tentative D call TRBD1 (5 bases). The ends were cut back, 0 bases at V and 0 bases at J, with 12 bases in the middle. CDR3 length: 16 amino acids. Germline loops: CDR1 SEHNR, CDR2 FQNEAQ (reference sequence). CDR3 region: CASSLAGRKSSYEQYF. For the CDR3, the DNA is TGTGCCAGCAGCTTAGCGGGGCGGAAAAGCTCCTACGAGCAGTACTTC.

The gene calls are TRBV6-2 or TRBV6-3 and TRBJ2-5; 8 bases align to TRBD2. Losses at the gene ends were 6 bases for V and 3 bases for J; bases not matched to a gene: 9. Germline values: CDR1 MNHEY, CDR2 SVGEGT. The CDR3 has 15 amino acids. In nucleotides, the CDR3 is TGTGCCAGCAGCTCCGCAGGAGCGGGGGAAGAGACCCAGTACTTC. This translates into CASSSAGAGEETQYF.

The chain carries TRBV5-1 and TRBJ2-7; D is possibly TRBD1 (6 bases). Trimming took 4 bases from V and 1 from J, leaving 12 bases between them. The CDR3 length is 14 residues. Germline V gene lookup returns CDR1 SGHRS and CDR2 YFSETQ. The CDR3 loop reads CASSPGTPSYEQYF. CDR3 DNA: TGCGCCAGCAGCCCCGGGACACCTTCCTACGAGCAGTACTTC.

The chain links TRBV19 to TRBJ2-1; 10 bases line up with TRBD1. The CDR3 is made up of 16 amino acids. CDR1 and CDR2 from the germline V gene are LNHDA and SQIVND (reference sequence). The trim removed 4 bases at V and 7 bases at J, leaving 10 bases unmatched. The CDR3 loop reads CASSSGGTGVWNEQFF. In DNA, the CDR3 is TGTGCCAGTAGTAGCGGTGGGACAGGGGTATGGAATGAGCAGTTCTTC.

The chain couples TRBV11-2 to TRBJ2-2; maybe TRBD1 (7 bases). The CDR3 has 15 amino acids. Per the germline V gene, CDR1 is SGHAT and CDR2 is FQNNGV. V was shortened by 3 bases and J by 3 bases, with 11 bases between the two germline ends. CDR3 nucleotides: TGTGCCAGCAGCTTTGGAGGGGGCTACACCGGGGAGCTGTTTTTT. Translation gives CASSFGGGYTGELFF.

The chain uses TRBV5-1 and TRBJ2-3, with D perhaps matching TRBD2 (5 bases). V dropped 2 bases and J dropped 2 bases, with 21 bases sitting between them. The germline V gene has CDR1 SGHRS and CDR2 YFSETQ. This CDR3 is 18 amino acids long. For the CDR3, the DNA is TGCGCCAGCAGCTTACGGCCGTTGGTAAGCGGTACCACAGATACGCAGTATTTT. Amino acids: CASSLRPLVSGTTDTQYF.

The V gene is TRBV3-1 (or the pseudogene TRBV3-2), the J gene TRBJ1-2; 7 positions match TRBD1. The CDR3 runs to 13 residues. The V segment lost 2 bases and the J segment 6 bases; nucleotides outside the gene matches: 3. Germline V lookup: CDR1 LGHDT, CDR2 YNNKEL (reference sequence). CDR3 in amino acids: CASSQIQGDGYTF. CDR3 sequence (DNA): TGTGCCAGCAGCCAAATCCAGGGGGATGGCTACACCTTC.

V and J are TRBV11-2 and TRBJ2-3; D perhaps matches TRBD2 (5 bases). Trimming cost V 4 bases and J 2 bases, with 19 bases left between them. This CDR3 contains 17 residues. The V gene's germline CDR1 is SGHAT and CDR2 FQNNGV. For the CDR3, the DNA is TGTGCCAGCAGCTCCTACCGGGAAATAGCGAACACAGATACGCAGTATTTT. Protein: CASSSYREIANTDTQYF. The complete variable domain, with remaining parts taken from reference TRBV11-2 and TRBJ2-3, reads EAGVAQSPRYKIIEKRQSVAFWCNPISGHATLYWYQQILGQGPKLLIQFQNNGVVDDSQLPKDRFSAERLKGVDSTLKIQPAKLEDSAVYLCASSSYREIANTDTQYFGPGTRLTVL.

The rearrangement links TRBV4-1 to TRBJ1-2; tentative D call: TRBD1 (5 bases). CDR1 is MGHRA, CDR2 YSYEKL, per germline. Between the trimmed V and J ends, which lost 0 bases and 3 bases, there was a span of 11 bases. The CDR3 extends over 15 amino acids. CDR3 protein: CASSQEGRGDYGYTF. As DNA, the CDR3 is TGCGCCAGCAGCCAAGAGGGGCGGGGGGACTATGGCTACACCTTC.

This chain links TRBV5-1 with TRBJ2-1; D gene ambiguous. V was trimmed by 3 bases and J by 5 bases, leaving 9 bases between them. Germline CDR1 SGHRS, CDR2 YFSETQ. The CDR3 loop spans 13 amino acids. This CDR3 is CASSSGPDNEQFF. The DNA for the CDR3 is TGCGCCAGCAGCTCCGGTCCCGACAATGAGCAGTTCTTC.

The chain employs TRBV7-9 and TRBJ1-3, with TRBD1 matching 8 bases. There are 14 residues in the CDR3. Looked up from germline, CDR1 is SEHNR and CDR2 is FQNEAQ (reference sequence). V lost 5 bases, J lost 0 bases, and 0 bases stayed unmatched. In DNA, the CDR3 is TGTGCCAGCAGCACAGGGGGCTCTGGAAACACCATATATTTT. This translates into CASSTGGSGNTIYF.

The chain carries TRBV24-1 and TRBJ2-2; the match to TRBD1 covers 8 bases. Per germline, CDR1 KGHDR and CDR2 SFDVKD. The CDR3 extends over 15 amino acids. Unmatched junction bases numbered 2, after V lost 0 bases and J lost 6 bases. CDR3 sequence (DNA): TGTGCCACCAGTGATTTGAGACAGGGGCCCGGGGAGCTGTTTTTT. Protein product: CATSDLRQGPGELFF.

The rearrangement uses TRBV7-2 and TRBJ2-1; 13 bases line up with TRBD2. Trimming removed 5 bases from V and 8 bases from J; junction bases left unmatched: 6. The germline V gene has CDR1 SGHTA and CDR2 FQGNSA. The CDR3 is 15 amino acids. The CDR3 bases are TGTGCCAGCAGCAGGACTAGCGGGAGTTGGGATGAGCAGTTCTTC. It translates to CASSRTSGSWDEQFF.

CDR3 nucleotide sequence: TGTGCCAGCAGCTTACAGGCCCGGGACTACGAGCAGTACTTC. Protein sequence: CASSLQARDYEQYF. The chain uses TRBV11-2 and TRBJ2-7; maybe TRBD2 (5 bases). This CDR3 is built from 14 residues. Trimming pared 2 bases from V and 3 bases from J, leaving 11 bases between. Germline loops: CDR1 SGHAT, CDR2 FQNNGV.

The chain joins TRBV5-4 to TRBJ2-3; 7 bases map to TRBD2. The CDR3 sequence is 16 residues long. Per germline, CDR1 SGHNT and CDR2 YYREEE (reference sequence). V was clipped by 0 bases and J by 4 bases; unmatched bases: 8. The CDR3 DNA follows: TGTGCCAGCAGCTTGGATGCGGGAGCGGCCGCAGATACGCAGTATTTT. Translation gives CASSLDAGAAADTQYF. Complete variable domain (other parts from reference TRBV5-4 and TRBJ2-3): ETGVTQSPTHLIKTRGQQVTLRCSSQSGHNTVSWYQQALGQGPQFIFQYYREEENGRGNFPPRFSGLQFPNYSSELNVNALELDDSALYLCASSLDAGAAADTQYFGPGTRLTVL.

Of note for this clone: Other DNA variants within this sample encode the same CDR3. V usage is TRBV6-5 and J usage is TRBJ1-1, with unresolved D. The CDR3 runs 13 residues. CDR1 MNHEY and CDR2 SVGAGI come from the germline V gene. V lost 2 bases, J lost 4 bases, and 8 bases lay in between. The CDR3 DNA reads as TGTGCCAGCAGTTACGGGAGGACCACTGAAGCTTTCTTT. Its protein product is CASSYGRTTEAFF.

The CDR3 nucleotides read TGTGCCAGCAGCGTAGGCCAGGGACAGGGAAAAGAAAAACTGTTTTTT. This translates into CASSVGQGQGKEKLFF. The chain joins TRBV9 to TRBJ1-4; TRBD1 matches at 9 bases. The CDR3 has 16 residues. Germline V lookup: CDR1 SGDLS, CDR2 YYNGEE. Trimming cost V 0 bases and J 8 bases; bases outside gene matches: 8.

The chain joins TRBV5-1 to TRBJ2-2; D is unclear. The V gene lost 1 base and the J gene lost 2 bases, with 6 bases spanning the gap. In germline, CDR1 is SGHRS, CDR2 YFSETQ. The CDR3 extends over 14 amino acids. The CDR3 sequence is CASSLNSNTGELFF. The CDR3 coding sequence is TGCGCCAGCAGCTTGAACTCCAACACCGGGGAGCTGTTTTTT.